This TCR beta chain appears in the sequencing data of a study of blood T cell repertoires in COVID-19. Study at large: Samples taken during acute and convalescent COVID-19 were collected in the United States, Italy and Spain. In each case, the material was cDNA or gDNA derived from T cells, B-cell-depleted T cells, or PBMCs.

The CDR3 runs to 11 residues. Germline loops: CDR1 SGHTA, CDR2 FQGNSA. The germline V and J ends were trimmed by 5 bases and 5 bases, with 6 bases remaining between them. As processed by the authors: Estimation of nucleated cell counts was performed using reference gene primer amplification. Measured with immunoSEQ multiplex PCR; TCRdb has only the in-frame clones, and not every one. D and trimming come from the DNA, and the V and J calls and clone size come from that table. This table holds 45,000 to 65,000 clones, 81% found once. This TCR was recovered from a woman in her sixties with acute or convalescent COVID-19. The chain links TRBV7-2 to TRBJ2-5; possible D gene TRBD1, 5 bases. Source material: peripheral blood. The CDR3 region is CASSPGETQYF. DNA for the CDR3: TGTGCCAGCAGCCCAGGGGAGACCCAGTACTTC.